One and the same sample provided the 31 T cell receptor beta chains below, sequenced in a study of T-cell reconstitution after alpha-beta-depleted transplantation in children. Preparing the TCRbeta library involved the use of unique molecular identifiers. Each CDR3 protein is one row after TCRdb ran MiXCR on the PCR reads. The repertoire includes some 840,000 distinct CDR3 sequences, 15% to 20% of them detected once, and approximately 5% sits in the top ten. Sequenced here: PBMCs, mostly from graft donor cells, sampled 360 days after TCRalphabeta/CD19-depleted stem cell transplant. Every receptor here comes from a male patient younger than 18 who had a stem cell transplant for acute lymphoblastic leukemia, so the T cells may come from the graft donor.

This clonotype was seen more than once but under ten times. The rearrangement joins TRBV7-2 to TRBJ2-7; 11 bases line up with TRBD2. CDR1 is SGHTA and CDR2 is FQGNSA in the germline V gene. Trimming took 1 base from V and 3 from J; bases not matched to a gene: 2. This CDR3 has 15 amino acids. CDR3 loop: CASSLDGTSGYEQYF. In DNA form, the CDR3 reads TGTGCCAGCAGCTTAGATGGGACTAGCGGCTACGAGCAGTACTTC.

This clonotype was counted a few times. The V and J genes are TRBV5-1 and TRBJ1-1, with D possibly matching TRBD1 (5 bases). The CDR3 contains 15 residues. Germline CDR1 reads SGHRS; CDR2 reads YFSETQ. V gave up 4 bases and J gave up 1 base, with 14 bases separating them. CDR3 region: CASSPGRQTNTEAFF. For the CDR3, the DNA is TGCGCCAGCAGCCCGGGACGGCAAACGAACACTGAAGCTTTCTTT.

The chain employs TRBV7-9 and TRBJ2-7; D is ambiguous. Per germline, CDR1 SEHNR and CDR2 FQNEAQ (reference sequence). The V end was cut by 3 bases, the J end by 7 bases, with 10 bases between. This CDR3 is 12 amino acids long. In nucleotides, the CDR3 is TGTGCCAGCAGCTTTCCGACGGGTGAGCAGTACTTC. It yields the protein CASSFPTGEQYF.

The chain is built from TRBV7-9 and TRBJ2-1; TRBD2 aligns across 7 bases. The CDR3 totals 14 residues. Germline assignment: CDR1 SEHNR and CDR2 FQNEAQ (reference sequence). Trimming cost V 2 bases and J 8 bases; bases outside gene matches: 6. The CDR3 DNA reads as TGTGCCAGCAGCTTAATAGGGCTAGCGGATGAGCAGTTCTTC. This sequence encodes CASSLIGLADEQFF.

In its sample, this clonotype was seen a few times. J is TRBJ1-5 and V is TRBV7-2; 10 positions match TRBD1. V gave up 4 bases and J gave up 6 bases; unmatched junction bases: 9. Germline V gives CDR1 SGHTA, CDR2 FQGNSA. CDR3 length: 16 residues. The CDR3 sequence: CASSSPSGTGVQPQHF. In nucleotides, the CDR3 is TGTGCCAGCAGCTCCCCATCCGGGACAGGGGTTCAGCCCCAGCATTTT. The full variable domain, completed using reference TRBV7-2 and TRBJ1-5, is GAGVSQSPSNKVTEKGKDVELRCDPISGHTALYWYRQSLGQGLEFLIYFQGNSAPDKSGLPSDRFSAERTGGSVSTLTIQRTQQEDSAVYLCASSSPSGTGVQPQHFGDGTRLSIL.

This rearrangement joins TRBV4-2 to TRBJ2-7; TRBD1 matches at 7 bases. This CDR3 has 13 residues. Germline CDR1 and CDR2: LGHNA and YNFKEQ. With V trimmed by 0 bases and J by 11 bases, 7 bases remained unmatched. Here the CDR3 reads CASSQDLSGGEYF. DNA for the CDR3: TGTGCCAGCAGCCAAGATCTATCAGGGGGAGAGTACTTC.

In its sample, this clonotype was seen many times. V gene TRBV9 combines with J gene TRBJ2-1; D remains unclear. CDR1 is SGDLS, CDR2 YYNGEE, per germline. V was cut by 0 bases and J by 8 bases, with 12 bases left in between. The CDR3 totals 14 residues. In nucleotides, the CDR3 is TGTGCCAGCAGCGTAGGGGGTAGTAACCATGAGCAGTTCTTC. As protein: CASSVGGSNHEQFF.

This clonotype was counted many times. The chain couples TRBV27 to TRBJ2-1; maybe TRBD2 (6 bases). Germline CDR1 and CDR2: MNHEY and SMNVEV (reference sequence). V lost 6 bases and J 12 bases, leaving 21 bases between the germline ends. The CDR3 totals 14 residues. The CDR3 spells CASRTGTLKSRQFF. The CDR3 coding sequence is TGTGCCAGCAGAACCGGGACTCTGAAAAGTCGGCAGTTCTTC.

This clonotype was seen more than once but under ten times. J is TRBJ2-1 and V is TRBV14; D might be TRBD2 (6 bases). The CDR3 is 15 residues long. V was pared by 3 bases and J by 8 bases, with 17 bases between. Germline CDR1 SGHDN, CDR2 FVKESK. The CDR3 region is CASSHHRDLFDEQFF. DNA of the CDR3: TGTGCCAGCAGCCACCACCGGGACTTGTTCGATGAGCAGTTCTTC.

This chain links TRBV3-1 with TRBJ2-7, with 10 positions matching TRBD2. Germline CDR1 and CDR2: LGHDT and YNNKEL (reference sequence). The CDR3 covers 15 residues. The V segment lost 4 bases and the J segment 4 bases; nucleotides outside the gene matches: 7. CDR3: CASSRLAGDPYEQYF. CDR3 DNA: TGTGCCAGCAGCCGGCTAGCGGGAGACCCTTACGAGCAGTACTTC.

This clonotype appeared a few times. V is TRBV7-6 and J is TRBJ1-6, with 9 bases aligning to TRBD1. In germline, CDR1 is SGHVS, CDR2 FNYEAQ. This CDR3 has 16 amino acids. J lost 3 bases, V lost 3 bases, and 3 bases had no gene match. CDR3 coding DNA: TGTGCCAGCAGCTTGAGACAGGGGGACTATAATTCACCCCTCCACTTT. Translation: CASSLRQGDYNSPLHF.

This clonotype was observed a handful of times. The chain employs TRBV29-1 and TRBJ2-5, with no clear D. Per germline, CDR1 SQVTM and CDR2 ANQGSEA. Trimming stripped 4 bases from V and 5 bases from J, with 11 bases between. This CDR3 has 12 residues. CDR3 protein: CSVGGHVETQYF. The CDR3 DNA is TGCAGCGTTGGGGGTCACGTGGAGACCCAGTACTTC.

The V gene is TRBV12-5, the J gene TRBJ1-5, with 7 bases lining up with TRBD1. Germline V gives CDR1 LGHNT, CDR2 FRNRAP. V shed 7 bases and J 7 bases; nucleotides not matched to a gene: 7. The CDR3 has 13 residues. The CDR3 nucleotides are TGTGCTAGTGCCCTGGACAGGAAACAGCCCCAGCATTTT. Protein product: CASALDRKQPQHF.

This clonotype was seen more than once but under ten times. The chain recombines TRBV21-1 with TRBJ1-3. TRBV21-1 is a pseudogene. The CDR3 is made up of 13 amino acids. Here the CDR3 reads CASSKGPENTIYF. The CDR3 DNA reads TGTGCCAGCAGCAAAGGCCCAGAGAACACCATATATTTT.

This clonotype appeared a few times. The genes are TRBV3-1 and TRBJ1-5; 9 nucleotides match TRBD1. This CDR3 is built from 15 residues. Germline lookup yields CDR1 LGHDT and CDR2 YNNKEL (reference sequence). J gave up 4 bases and V 4 bases, and 5 bases lay outside the gene matches. This CDR3 is CASSRRQGVNQPQHF. DNA of the CDR3: TGTGCCAGCAGCCGTCGACAGGGGGTTAATCAGCCCCAGCATTTT.

CDR3 bases: TGTGCCACCAGCGGTCTGAGGGGGGAGGGGGGCCTCAATGAGCAGTTCTTC. This translates into CATSGLRGEGGLNEQFF. The rearrangement links TRBV15 to TRBJ2-1; D possibly corresponds to TRBD2 (7 bases). The germline V gene encodes CDR1 LNHNV and CDR2 YYDKDF (reference sequence). The CDR3 is made up of 17 amino acids. Trimming removed 5 bases from V and 6 bases from J, with 23 bases in between.

The CDR3 DNA follows: TGTGCCAGCAGTTTTACAGGGCGAACTCAACCCCAGCATTTT. Its translation: CASSFTGRTQPQHF. The chain couples TRBV27 to TRBJ1-5; maybe TRBD1 (6 bases). Trimming took 3 bases from V and 10 from J, leaving 16 bases between them. The CDR3 extends over 14 amino acids. Germline values: CDR1 MNHEY, CDR2 SMNVEV (reference sequence).

The chain couples TRBV15 to TRBJ1-1; no definite D call. Germline lookup yields CDR1 LNHNV and CDR2 YYDKDF (reference sequence). This CDR3 is 15 amino acids long. With 0 bases removed from V and 6 bases from J, the gap between germline ends came to 14 bases. CDR3 residues: CATSREDIGSPEAFF. The DNA of the CDR3 is TGTGCCACCAGCAGAGAGGATATTGGGTCCCCTGAAGCTTTCTTT.

V usage is TRBV4-1 and J usage is TRBJ2-5, with D unclear. This CDR3 has 14 amino acids. Trimming removed 0 bases at V and 1 base at J, with 6 bases between. Germline CDR1 and CDR2: MGHRA and YSYEKL. The CDR3 spells CASSQDPAQETQYF. For the CDR3, the DNA is TGCGCCAGCAGCCAAGATCCGGCCCAAGAGACCCAGTACTTC.

This rearrangement joins TRBV7-1 to TRBJ2-1, with 10 bases fitting TRBD2. TRBV7-1 is placed among ORFs of uncertain function. The CDR3 totals 22 residues. Unmatched junction bases numbered 23, after V lost 3 bases and J lost 3 bases. CDR3 DNA sequence: TGTGCCAGCAGCTCCTCTGGGAGCGGGAGGGCAAGTGACCTAAACTACTACAATGAGCAGTTCTTC. As protein: CASSSSGSGRASDLNYYNEQFF.

This clonotype came up many times. The chain employs TRBV24-1 and TRBJ1-2; 10 nucleotides match TRBD1. From germline, CDR1 is KGHDR and CDR2 SFDVKD. The CDR3 totals 14 residues. V trimming: 8 bases; J trimming: 3 bases; junction bases outside the gene matches: 5. The CDR3 sequence is CATKGQGIDYGYTF. Here the CDR3 DNA reads TGTGCCACCAAGGGACAGGGGATCGACTATGGCTACACCTTC.

This sequence joins TRBV7-7 and TRBJ1-1; TRBD1 is a possible D gene (5 bases). Germline-derived CDR1 and CDR2 are SSHAT and FNYEAQ (reference sequence). Deletions cut 5 bases from V and 5 bases from J, with 12 bases between. The CDR3 sequence is 13 residues long. CDR3 protein: CASSMTGGTEAFF. The CDR3 DNA is TGTGCCAGCAGCATGACGGGGGGGACTGAAGCTTTCTTT.

This clonotype came up many times. The chain links TRBV7-9 to TRBJ2-1; 10 nucleotides line up with TRBD2. CDR3 length: 15 amino acids. After removal of 5 bases from V and 7 bases from J, the junction contained 8 bases not matched to a gene. The germline V gene has CDR1 SEHNR and CDR2 FQNEAQ (reference sequence). The CDR3 DNA sequence: TGTGCCAGCAGCCTCGGACTAGCGGTGGGGAATGAGCAGTTCTTC. Translated, it gives CASSLGLAVGNEQFF.

The CDR3 here is CASSLETVDTQYF. In DNA form, the CDR3 reads TGTGCCAGCAGCCTTGAGACGGTAGATACGCAGTATTTT. This chain links TRBV2 with TRBJ2-3; D not resolved. V was clipped by 6 bases and J by 5 bases, with 12 bases between them. Germline V lookup: CDR1 SNHLY, CDR2 FYNNEI. The CDR3 contains 13 residues. The full variable domain, completed using reference TRBV2 and TRBJ2-3, is EPEVTQTPSHQVTQMGQEVILRCVPISNHLYFYWYRQILGQKVEFLVSFYNNEISEKSEIFDDQFSVERPDGSNFTLKIRSTKLEDSAMYFCASSLETVDTQYFGPGTRLTVL.

This chain connects TRBV4-1 to TRBJ1-1; D unclear. The ends were cut back, 1 base at V and 4 bases at J, with 13 bases in the middle. Germline V CDR1 and CDR2: MGHRA, YSYEKL. This CDR3 is 15 amino acids long. CDR3 sequence reads: CASSQVSRKGTEAFF. The CDR3 region has the DNA TGCGCCAGCAGCCAAGTGAGTAGGAAGGGCACTGAAGCTTTCTTT.

This clonotype came up many times. This chain uses TRBV7-2 with TRBJ1-2; D gene ambiguous. Per germline, CDR1 SGHTA and CDR2 FQGNSA. Trimming shortened V by 3 bases and J by 5 bases, and 7 bases separated the two germline ends. The CDR3 spans 12 residues. The CDR3 loop is CASSFYGYGYTF. As DNA, the CDR3 is TGTGCCAGCAGCTTCTACGGTTATGGCTACACCTTC.

This chain connects TRBV7-9 to TRBJ2-5; D is possibly TRBD1 or TRBD2 (5 bases each). The germline gives CDR1 SEHNR, CDR2 FQNEAQ (reference sequence). The germline V and J ends were trimmed by 3 bases and 5 bases, with 13 bases remaining between them. There are 14 residues in the CDR3. The CDR3 DNA is TGTGCCAGCAGCTTTGGGACCCCGTGGGAGACCCAGTACTTC. Encoded protein: CASSFGTPWETQYF. The complete variable domain, with remaining parts taken from reference TRBV7-9 and TRBJ2-5, reads DTGVSQNPRHKITKRGQNVTFRCDPISEHNRLYWYRQTLGQGPEFLTYFQNEAQLEKSRLLSDRFSAERPKGSFSTLEIQRTEQGDSAMYLCASSFGTPWETQYFGPGTRLLVL.

This chain connects TRBV11-2 to TRBJ2-7, with D perhaps TRBD1 (5 bases). V was cut by 7 bases and J by 3 bases, with 16 bases left in between. The CDR3 loop spans 14 amino acids. Germline V gives CDR1 SGHAT, CDR2 FQNNGV. DNA of the CDR3: TGTGCCAGCACCACCGGATGGCAGGGCTACGAGCAGTACTTC. Encoded protein: CASTTGWQGYEQYF.

In its sample, this clonotype was seen a few times. The chain is built from TRBV12-3 or TRBV12-4 and TRBJ2-5, with D hard to call. There are 13 residues in the CDR3. Trimming left V 5 bases short and J 0 bases short, with 7 bases between. The CDR3 spells CASSSHHQETQYF. The DNA of the CDR3 is TGTGCCAGCAGTAGTCACCACCAAGAGACCCAGTACTTC.

The V and J genes are TRBV24-1 and TRBJ2-7; tentative D call: TRBD2 (6 bases). The CDR3 sequence is 15 residues long. Germline values: CDR1 KGHDR, CDR2 SFDVKD. The germline V and J ends were trimmed by 0 bases and 6 bases, with 14 bases remaining between them. The CDR3 region is CATSDLTREKGEQYF. The CDR3 bases are TGTGCCACCAGTGATTTGACACGGGAGAAGGGCGAGCAGTACTTC.

The sample holds many counts of this clonotype. The chain carries TRBV4-2 and TRBJ2-1, with unresolved D. The CDR3 consists of 14 residues. Deletions cut 1 base from V and 6 bases from J, with 10 bases between. Germline-derived CDR1 and CDR2 are LGHNA and YNFKEQ. The CDR3 nucleotides are TGTGCCAGCAGCCAAGTGTCCGTGAGCAATGAGCAGTTCTTC. Translated, it gives CASSQVSVSNEQFF.